The entry below describes one T cell receptor beta chain. The data are from a study of neoadjuvant anti-PD-1 for oral cavity cancer. CDR1 is MDHEN and CDR2 is SYDVKM in the germline V gene. The CDR3 is 13 amino acids. Trimming cost V 7 bases and J 8 bases; bases outside gene matches: 7. TCRdb's copy holds only in-frame clones and misses some; the assay was immunoSEQ multiplex PCR. The table lists tens of thousands of clones, about three quarters of them singletons, with around 4.9% in the top ten. Time point defined: after neoadjuvant nivolumab, at surgical resection. The chain joins TRBV28 to TRBJ2-1, with 8 bases matching TRBD1. The receptor comes from a person aged 35-79 years with oral cavity squamous cell carcinoma. The sequencing here drew on PBMCs, taken after nivolumab (anti-PD-1) treatment. CDR3 nucleotide sequence: TGTGCCAGCAAGGGCAGGGGGCTCTATGAGCAGTTCTTC. It codes for CASKGRGLYEQFF.